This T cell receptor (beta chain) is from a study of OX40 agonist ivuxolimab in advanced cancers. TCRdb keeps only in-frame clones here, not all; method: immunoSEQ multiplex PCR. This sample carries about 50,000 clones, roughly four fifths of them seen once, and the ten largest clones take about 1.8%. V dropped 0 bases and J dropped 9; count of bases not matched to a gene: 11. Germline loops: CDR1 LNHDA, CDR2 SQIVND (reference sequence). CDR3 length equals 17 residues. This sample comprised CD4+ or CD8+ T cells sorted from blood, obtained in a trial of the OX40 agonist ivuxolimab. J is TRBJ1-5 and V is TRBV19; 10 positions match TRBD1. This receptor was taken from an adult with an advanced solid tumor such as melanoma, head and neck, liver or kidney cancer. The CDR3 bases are TGTGCCAGTAGTATAGACTCCACCGGGACAGGGGATATGCCCCAGCATTTT. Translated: CASSIDSTGTGDMPQHF.